The 17 T cell receptor beta chains given below trace back to one sample, sequenced in a study of cytomegalovirus exposure and HLA in healthy donors. Assay: immunoSEQ multiplex PCR; the TCRdb copy retains only in-frame clones and omits some. The sample lists approximately 150,000 clones, approximately 87% occurring once. Sequencing input: PBMCs. The receptors were sampled from a woman aged 30 to 39 in good health and CMV-seronegative.

The chain uses TRBV9 and TRBJ2-5; D is possibly TRBD2 (6 bases). Trimming removed 6 bases at V and 5 bases at J, with 17 bases between. The CDR3 has 14 residues. The V gene's germline CDR1 is SGDLS and CDR2 YYNGEE. CDR3 residues: CASNPSWAGETQYF. CDR3 bases: TGTGCCAGCAACCCCTCTTGGGCGGGGGAGACCCAGTACTTC.

The chain recombines TRBV27 with TRBJ1-5, with D perhaps matching TRBD1 (5 bases). Germline V gene data show CDR1 as MNHEY and CDR2 as SMNVEV (reference sequence). V lost 4 bases to trimming and J lost 4 bases, with 17 bases between them. CDR3 length: 16 amino acids. The CDR3 bases are TGTGCCAGCAGTTGGGGAACTCCAGGGACTAATCAGCCCCAGCATTTT. Its translation: CASSWGTPGTNQPQHF.

Here the CDR3 reads CASSENRDTGELFF. CDR3 nucleotide sequence: TGTGCCAGCAGTGAAAACAGAGACACCGGGGAGCTGTTTTTT. The chain uses TRBV6-1 and TRBJ2-2; D ambiguous. Germline-derived CDR1 and CDR2 are MNHNS and SASEGT. CDR3 length equals 14 residues. V was clipped by 2 bases and J by 3 bases, with 7 bases between them.

The chain combines TRBV4-3 with TRBJ2-7, with D unresolved. There are 13 residues in the CDR3. CDR1 LGHNA and CDR2 YSLEER come from the germline V gene. V lost 4 bases and J 3 bases, leaving 10 bases between the germline ends. The CDR3 region has the DNA TGCGCCAGCAGCCCAGAGACGGGCTACGAGCAGTACTTC. Amino acids: CASSPETGYEQYF.

This chain uses TRBV9 with TRBJ1-2; 8 bases are a match to TRBD1. Looked up from germline, CDR1 is SGDLS and CDR2 is YYNGEE. J lost 2 bases, V lost 4 bases, and 7 bases had no gene match. The CDR3 totals 15 residues. This chain's CDR3 is CASSYLGQGNYGYTF. CDR3 sequence (DNA): TGTGCCAGCAGCTACCTAGGACAGGGCAACTATGGCTACACCTTC.

This clone was recorded once. The chain uses TRBV5-1 and TRBJ2-2; no clear D. CDR3 length: 14 amino acids. Germline loops: CDR1 SGHRS, CDR2 YFSETQ. V lost 0 bases to trimming and J lost 3 bases, with 6 bases between them. CDR3 amino acids: CASSLEPHTGELFF. CDR3 nucleotides: TGCGCCAGCAGCTTGGAGCCTCACACCGGGGAGCTGTTTTTT.

This chain joins TRBV6-5 and TRBJ2-5; no clear D. This CDR3 is 12 amino acids long. Trimming took off 6 bases at V and 5 bases at J, with 10 bases between the two ends. The germline V gene encodes CDR1 MNHEY and CDR2 SVGAGI. In DNA form, the CDR3 reads TGTGCCAGCAGCCCCGAGTTGGAGACCCAGTACTTC. This sequence encodes CASSPELETQYF.

The chain couples TRBV5-1 to TRBJ2-5, with TRBD1 identical over 9 bases. The trim removed 3 bases at V and 3 bases at J, leaving 12 bases unmatched. This CDR3 is 17 amino acids long. CDR1 SGHRS and CDR2 YFSETQ come from the germline V gene. CDR3 amino acids: CASSWGQGKSEKETQYF. For the CDR3, the DNA is TGCGCCAGCAGCTGGGGACAGGGTAAATCGGAGAAAGAGACCCAGTACTTC.

V and J are TRBV12-5 and TRBJ2-7, with a weak D call TRBD2 (6 bases). Deletions cut 4 bases from V and 3 bases from J, with 19 bases between. Germline V CDR1 and CDR2: LGHNT, FRNRAP. CDR3 length: 16 residues. CDR3 in DNA: TGTGCTAGTGGTTCCCACCCTCCAGGGAGGTTCTACGAGCAGTACTTC. Protein sequence: CASGSHPPGRFYEQYF.

V gene TRBV5-8 combines with J gene TRBJ1-2; TRBD1 matches at 7 bases. Germline CDR1 is SGHTS and CDR2 is YDEGEE. The CDR3 spans 16 residues. V was clipped by 6 bases and J by 1 base; unmatched bases: 12. This CDR3 reads CASILDRLHYNYGYTF. The CDR3 region has the DNA TGTGCCAGCATCCTGGACAGGCTTCATTATAACTATGGCTACACCTTC.

This chain connects TRBV5-1 to TRBJ2-3; TRBD2 aligns across 9 bases. CDR1 and CDR2 (germline): SGHRS, YFSETQ. The CDR3 runs to 16 residues. The V and J ends lost 5 bases and 7 bases, in that order; junction bases with no gene match: 14. The DNA of the CDR3 is TGCGCCAGCAGTGAACAAGCGGGGGGCCCCTTCAATACGCAGTATTTT. Its protein is CASSEQAGGPFNTQYF.

The chain employs TRBV10-3 and TRBJ2-3; D remains unclear. The CDR3 is made up of 15 amino acids. CDR1 and CDR2 from the germline V gene are ENHRY and SYGVKD. V gave up 2 bases and J gave up 2 bases, with 11 bases separating them. CDR3 sequence: CAISEGNSNTDTQYF. The CDR3 region has the DNA TGTGCCATCAGTGAGGGAAACAGTAACACAGATACGCAGTATTTT.

This clone was found once. The CDR3 loop reads CASSQDAGGMSTEAFF. Here the CDR3 DNA reads TGCGCCAGCAGCCAAGATGCAGGGGGCATGAGCACTGAAGCTTTCTTT. The rearrangement joins TRBV4-3 to TRBJ1-1; 8 bases fit TRBD1. The CDR3 loop spans 16 amino acids. Germline V gene sequence: CDR1 LGHNA, CDR2 YSLEER. The J segment lost 4 bases and the V segment lost 0 bases, leaving 7 bases of the junction unmatched.

This rearrangement joins TRBV11-2 to TRBJ1-2; the match to TRBD1 covers 10 bases. Germline V gene data show CDR1 as SGHAT and CDR2 as FQNNGV. V lost 2 bases, J lost 4 bases, and 10 bases stayed unmatched. There are 17 residues in the CDR3. The CDR3 coding sequence is TGTGCCAGCAGCTTAAGAGGGTCGGGACAGGGGATCTATGGCTACACCTTC. Its protein is CASSLRGSGQGIYGYTF. Looking up the rest from reference TRBV11-2 and TRBJ1-2 gives the full variable domain: EAGVAQSPRYKIIEKRQSVAFWCNPISGHATLYWYQQILGQGPKLLIQFQNNGVVDDSQLPKDRFSAERLKGVDSTLKIQPAKLEDSAVYLCASSLRGSGQGIYGYTFGSGTRLTVV.

V usage is TRBV4-1 and J usage is TRBJ1-1; D ambiguous. V was cut by 3 bases and J by 1 base, with 6 bases left in between. The CDR3 has 13 amino acids. The germline V gene encodes CDR1 MGHRA and CDR2 YSYEKL. CDR3 in DNA: TGCGCCAGCAGCCACGCGCAGAACACTGAAGCTTTCTTT. Its protein is CASSHAQNTEAFF.

This chain uses TRBV5-1 with TRBJ2-7; D is perhaps TRBD2 (6 bases). Deletions cut 4 bases from V and 3 bases from J, with 8 bases between. In germline, CDR1 is SGHRS, CDR2 YFSETQ. This CDR3 spans 12 amino acids. DNA for the CDR3: TGCGCCAGCAGCCCGGGAGTCTACGAGCAGTACTTC. Residues: CASSPGVYEQYF.

Here the CDR3 DNA reads TGTGCCAGCAGCACAGGGGAAAGCTCCTATAATTCACCCCTCCACTTT. Amino acid sequence: CASSTGESSYNSPLHF. The J gene is TRBJ1-6, the V gene TRBV13; 7 positions match TRBD1. CDR1 is PRHDT, CDR2 FYEKMQ, per germline (reference sequence). The CDR3 runs 16 residues. The trim removed 5 bases at V and 0 bases at J, leaving 4 bases unmatched.